This T cell receptor beta chain was recorded in a study of cytomegalovirus exposure and HLA in healthy donors. Whole-study context: Assignment to the Caucasian-associated ancestry cluster applied to around 80% of the roughly 410 genotyped donors. Study-level results: CMV serostatus was the sole immune exposure data available.

The V gene's germline CDR1 is LNHDA and CDR2 SQIVND (reference sequence). V lost 10 bases, J lost 5 bases, and 23 bases lay in between. The CDR3 is 15 residues long. This PCR relied on a set of 60 Vbeta primers and 13 Jbeta primers. Method: immunoSEQ multiplex PCR; TCRdb's copy keeps in-frame clones and lacks some. Of some 120,000 clones listed, roughly 80% were seen once; the top ten hold about 1.8%. Remarks on this clone: Antigen specificity is unknown.

What was sequenced was PBMCs. The chain joins TRBV19 to TRBJ1-1; tentative D call: TRBD1 (5 bases). This receptor was obtained from a man younger than 35 in good health and CMV-seronegative. The CDR3 loop is CATSPTGEGRTEAFF. DNA for the CDR3: TGTGCCACCTCCCCGACGGGGGAGGGGAGGACTGAAGCTTTCTTT.